This T cell receptor beta chain was observed in a study of vaccination and CD4 T cells after COVID-19. About the study: Convalescent persons amounted to six males plus four females, two of whom were Hispanic. A CEFX pool, an HIV-1 Nef pool, or no peptide went to control cultures. Investigators stimulated cells with overlapping spike peptides drawn from SARS-CoV-2, HCoV-NL63, HCoV-OC43 and HCoV-229E.

Details on this clonotype: What it binds is not known.

The sample's treatment: approximately 9-day PBMC culture with coronavirus spike peptide pools or control peptides (ViraFEST assay). The CDR3 runs 15 residues. V lost 4 bases and J lost 7; bases outside the gene matches: 8. Scientists ran DNA taken from cultured CD4+ T cells through the Oncomine TCR Beta short-read assay for sequencing. The authors extracted genomic DNA from cultured CD4+ T cells. Using its own MiXCR run on the PCR reads, TCRdb lists one record per CDR3 protein. The sample has 20,000 or so distinct CDR3 sequences, 55% to 60% seen once. The chain recombines TRBV12-3 or TRBV12-4 with TRBJ2-7; 12 nucleotides line up with TRBD1. The clonotype was recovered from a human donor who had recovered from COVID-19. The sample consisted of CD4+ T cells from blood, cultured in vitro, taken after SARS-CoV-2 vaccination. For the CDR3, the DNA is TGTGCCAGCAGTTCCCGGGACAGGGGGCTGAAAGAGCAGTACTTC. Its translation is CASSSRDRGLKEQYF.